The 10 T cell receptor beta chains presented below share a single source sample, sequenced in a study of shared clonotypes between healthy human individuals. Profiling relied on immunoSEQ multiplex PCR, and the TCRdb table lists in-frame clones only, not all of them. The sample lists 740,000 or so clones; roughly 73% were seen once. Sequencing was done on a sample of memory CD4+ T cells sorted from blood. Subset defined: CD45RA-negative fraction. Every receptor here comes from a woman between 25 and 40 years old in good health.

The chain combines TRBV6-5 with TRBJ2-3; D call uncertain. The CDR3 spans 13 residues. The germline gives CDR1 MNHEY, CDR2 SVGAGI. The V end lost 0 bases, the J end lost 10 bases, and 11 bases lay between the germline ends. CDR3 sequence (DNA): TGTGCCAGCAGTTACTCGAAACAGTCTCCGCAGTATTTT. Encoded protein: CASSYSKQSPQYF.

The chain employs TRBV19 and TRBJ1-5; D is ambiguous. Trimming cost V 3 bases and J 5 bases, with 8 bases left between them. This CDR3 has 13 residues. Germline assignment: CDR1 LNHDA and CDR2 SQIVND (reference sequence). CDR3 protein: CASSIGFDQPQHF. In nucleotides, the CDR3 is TGTGCCAGTAGTATCGGGTTCGATCAGCCCCAGCATTTT. The variable domain in full, completed from reference TRBV19 and TRBJ1-5, reads DGGITQSPKYLFRKEGQNVTLSCEQNLNHDAMYWYRQDPGQGLRLIYYSQIVNDFQKGDIAEGYSVSREKKESFPLTVTSAQKNPTAFYLCASSIGFDQPQHFGDGTRLSIL.

The V gene is TRBV6-1, the J gene TRBJ2-7, with D hard to call. There are 13 residues in the CDR3. The V gene's germline CDR1 is MNHNS and CDR2 SASEGT. With 2 bases removed from V and 5 bases from J, the gap between germline ends came to 10 bases. CDR3 sequence (DNA): TGTGCCAGCAGTGAACCCACCCTGGACGAGCAGTACTTC. This translates into CASSEPTLDEQYF.

The chain links TRBV7-9 to TRBJ1-1; D possibly corresponds to TRBD1 (5 bases). This CDR3 region has 14 residues. V lost 3 bases, J lost 1 base, and 9 bases lay in between. Germline V gives CDR1 SEHNR, CDR2 FQNEAQ (reference sequence). The chain's CDR3 is CASSFGGKNTEAFF. In DNA, the CDR3 is TGTGCCAGCAGCTTTGGGGGGAAGAACACTGAAGCTTTCTTT.

CDR3 nucleotide sequence: TGTGCCAGCAGTACTCCACTAGCGGGAGGGGTAGTGCAGTTCTTC. It translates to CASSTPLAGGVVQFF. The chain links TRBV27 to TRBJ2-1, with 13 bases fitting TRBD2. The V gene end was trimmed by 5 bases and the J gene end by 12 bases; junction bases not matched to a gene: 10. This CDR3 has 15 residues. Germline lookup yields CDR1 MNHEY and CDR2 SMNVEV (reference sequence).

The CDR3 bases are TGTGCCAGCAGTTTACATCTAGCCCCGTACAATGAGCAGTTCTTC. It specifies CASSLHLAPYNEQFF. The chain couples TRBV27 to TRBJ2-1; D is perhaps TRBD2 (5 bases). Trimming removed 2 bases at V and 4 bases at J, with 12 bases between. CDR1 is MNHEY and CDR2 is SMNVEV in the germline V gene (reference sequence). There are 15 residues in the CDR3.

The chain uses TRBV11-3 and TRBJ2-2; D unclear. CDR1 and CDR2 (germline): SGHNT, YENEEA. The CDR3 covers 14 residues. V was pared by 8 bases and J by 0 bases, with 10 bases between. The CDR3 region has the DNA TGTGCCAGCCAAGGCGGACCGAACACCGGGGAGCTGTTTTTT. This gives the protein CASQGGPNTGELFF.

The DNA for the CDR3 is TGTGCCAGTAGTATGCTCCGGGGGACGGAATACACAGATACGCAGTATTTT. Encoded protein: CASSMLRGTEYTDTQYF. The chain links TRBV19 to TRBJ2-3, with a possible D match to TRBD2 (6 bases). The CDR3 contains 17 residues. Germline V lookup: CDR1 LNHDA, CDR2 SQIVND (reference sequence). V lost 3 bases and J lost 2, with 18 bases in between.

The V and J genes are TRBV7-3 and TRBJ2-3; D is possibly TRBD2 (5 bases). Trimming removed 5 bases at V and 2 bases at J, with 14 bases between. The CDR3 is 15 amino acids. The germline V gene encodes CDR1 SGHTA and CDR2 FQGTGA. CDR3 sequence: CASSLASINTDTQYF. CDR3 DNA: TGTGCCAGCAGCCTCGCTAGCATAAACACAGATACGCAGTATTTT.

V and J are TRBV2 and TRBJ2-2; 9 bases are shared with TRBD2. CDR1 and CDR2 from the germline V gene are SNHLY and FYNNEI. Germline trimming cut 8 bases from V and 0 bases from J; bases unmatched to any gene: 7. This CDR3 contains 16 residues. The CDR3 spells CASAWASGTNTGELFF. The CDR3, as DNA: TGTGCCAGCGCATGGGCTAGCGGGACGAACACCGGGGAGCTGTTTTTT.